This T cell receptor beta chain was observed in a study of T cell changes during pregnancy in multiple sclerosis. TCRdb's copy holds only in-frame clones and misses some; the assay was immunoSEQ multiplex PCR. The sample records fewer than 80,000 clones, roughly 92% being singletons. Trimming cost V 6 bases and J 7 bases; bases outside gene matches: 11. Per germline, CDR1 MDHEN and CDR2 SYDVKM. This CDR3 spans 15 amino acids. This clone came up once. The rearrangement joins TRBV28 to TRBJ1-4; 7 bases fit TRBD1. This sequence was found in a female donor in good health, enrolled as a control in a pregnancy study. The sequences come from peripheral blood, collected in the third trimester of pregnancy. CDR3 DNA sequence: TGTGCCAGCAGCCCTCGGACAGGACGAGGTGAAAAACTGTTTTTT. Residues: CASSPRTGRGEKLFF.